Given below is one T cell receptor beta chain in context. The specificity of this receptor is unknown. Base qualities are not at hand, and no much larger clone is one base apart. Reading from cysteine to phenylalanine, the CDR3 counts 14 amino acids. The kept DNA is CDR3 alone, 42 bases in frame from the first base. CDR1 and CDR2 (SGHRS, YFSETQ) derive from the germline V gene. V gives up 0 bases and J gives up 8 bases, and the segment between their germline ends measures 11 bases. The cohort consisted of fewer than 700 healthy bone marrow donors. At the time of sampling, every cohort member was nominally healthy, though immune exposures that went unrecorded were likely present. The donor was CMV seronegative and was included in the group of 352 seronegative cohort members. A peripheral blood sample was provided by each donor, and peripheral blood mononuclear cells were used for TCR beta sequencing. The Qiagen DNeasy Blood Extraction Kit was used to extract genomic DNA from the blood cell samples.

The data derive from a study of cytomegalovirus exposure and HLA in healthy donors (dated 2017 in TCRdb). The study in broad terms: An earlier analysis of about 560 of the donors reported 276 Gb of sequence data and some 110 million unique TCR beta sequences obtained from about 179 million T cells. An early release covering approximately 600 HLA-typed donors comprised roughly 300 gigabases of sequencing data and around 85 million unique TCR sequences. Of the approximately 370 genotyped donors, 65% to 90% were placed in the genetic ancestry cluster associated with self-reported Caucasian donors. The aim of the study was to test whether cataloging public T cell receptors could identify signatures of past pathogen exposure. The study used immunosequencing to profile the T cell repertoires of approximately 630 subjects and linked those repertoires to cytomegalovirus serostatus. Along with the approximately 700-subject first cohort, a separate validation cohort of around 120 different subjects was used. To predict cytomegalovirus infection status, the study combined high-throughput TCR immunosequencing, statistical association of individual TCRs with disease status, and machine learning. To study patterns of TCR occurrence, a later analysis re-analyzed previously published TCR beta repertoires from 500 to 850 donors and added high-resolution HLA genotyping. Rather than using new phenotypic data, the later analysis identified candidate immune exposures from TCR beta sequences and from how often those sequences occurred across donors. An earlier analysis of more than 450 of the donors used high-throughput TCR beta sequencing to judge whether each TCR beta V gene segment behaved as functional or pseudogenic. Donor age, sex, ethnicity and CMV serostatus were compiled together with the repertoire data. In a later genetic analysis, genome-wide SNP genotypes for 398 of the 666 donors were used, and that subset was treated as a discovery cohort. Every discovery cohort repertoire had been produced on one sequencing platform. Class I and class II HLA loci were covered by the typing at four-digit resolution. The number of donors typed differed by locus, with 629-630 for A, B, C, DRB1 and DQB1, about 500 for DQA1, 606 for DPA1, and roughly 450 for DPB1. Because of strong linkage in the cohort, four or five DR-DQ haplotypes were treated as single units for association and clustering. Among 300 to 500 genotyped donors of the cohort, an average of approximately 200,000 unique TCR beta nucleotide sequences was sequenced per donor, of which approximately 18% were non-productive.

What the research found in general, with its limitations: According to a later analysis, parvovirus B19, influenza, CMV and Epstein-Barr virus appeared linked to several top co-occurrence clusters. Most TCR sequences were seen in very few donors, while some public TCRs were found in many individuals. Correlated functional status among segregating V segments might be attributable to linkage disequilibrium, but an unknown experimental factor could not be ruled out. A later analysis found that most CMV-associated TCR beta chains appeared HLA-restricted, with HLA associations seemingly driven largely by CMV exposure. The only immune exposure information available for the cohort was CMV serostatus. Roughly uniform sequencing depth across donors was assumed in presence/absence analyses, although this assumption may not hold. In a later genetic analysis, fewer N-insertions in productive TCRs were reported among donors in an Asian-associated ancestry cluster than the approximately 670-donor mean. A further reported finding was that TCR beta sequences accurately predicted the HLA-A and HLA-B alleles for most subjects in the first cohort. At a false discovery rate of 0.05, a later analysis linked around 17,000 TCR beta sequences to specific HLA alleles. Strong co-occurrence of HLA alleles, especially DR and DQ, made assigning TCR associations to individual alleles difficult. In a later analysis, the rate of TCR association differed among HLA loci, with DRB1 alleles having the most associated TCRs and HLA-C alleles having the fewest. A group of highly shared sequence variants was considered likely to be a technical artifact of the sequencing pipeline. A later analysis found that HLA-associated TCR beta chains were more clonally expanded and had lower generation probabilities than equally common non-associated chains. An earlier analysis of 587 of the donors showed that most TCR beta V segments appeared in productive rearrangements either about 87% or about 30% of the time, which broadly matched IMGT annotations. Three of the identified cytomegalovirus-associated TCR beta chains were confirmed in vitro to be specific for cytomegalovirus antigens. Because some donors lacked HLA typing at each locus, the association tests relied only on the typed subset. In a later genetic analysis, a missense DCLRE1C variant was associated with V-gene and J-gene trimming of TCR beta chains, and the association was replicated in an independent cohort. A total of roughly 160 TCR beta chains were listed by the study as associated with cytomegalovirus. Because the 87-base-pair reads could not distinguish some IMGT-functional V segments, including TRBV6-2 and TRBV6-3, those segments were excluded. The earlier analysis of 587 of the donors excluded about 16 rarely observed V segments, including chromosome 9 orphons, because counts were too low. The classifier was reported to diagnose cytomegalovirus status with high specificity and sensitivity in both the original cohort and the validation cohort. The authors suggested that the approach could potentially be generalized to other disease states and immunological phenotypes. This cohort had only TCR beta chains sequenced, and the lack of alpha or paired-chain data limited which features could be detected.

The library was made by the immunoSEQ multiplex PCR assay. For the multiplex PCR, a mixture combining 60 forward primers for TCR Vbeta segments and 13 reverse primers for TCR Jbeta segments was used. A multiplex PCR assay on genomic DNA amplified the CDR3 region of rearranged TCR beta genes. The amplified TCR beta libraries were sequenced on the Illumina HiSeq System as 87-base-pair reads. As for the original processing: A later analysis counted some 74 million unique TCR beta chains across the 666 repertoires, and around 12 million of these chains were shared by at least two donors. To remove PCR and sequencing errors, raw reads were error-corrected and collapsed into unique sequences using a nearest-neighbor algorithm that merged closely related sequences. V, D and J gene segments were assigned by aligning CDR3 sequences to IMGT reference sequences. For a sequence to be retained, at least a six-nucleotide match to both a V gene segment and a J gene segment was required. Rearrangements were classified as productive when the CDR3 lacked stop codons and remained in frame with V and J, and all other rearrangements were classified as non-productive. CDR3 was defined according to IMGT convention as the region running from the second conserved V-encoded cysteine to the conserved J-encoded phenylalanine. In an earlier analysis of some 550 of the donors, sequences lacking an unambiguous match to a single V gene segment were excluded. In an earlier analysis of a few hundred of the donors, V segments were called functional above 56.7% productive rearrangements and were called segregating when the between-donor standard deviation exceeded 5%. A statistical classification framework was developed to diagnose cytomegalovirus status using the catalog of TCR beta chain sequences. V and J gene assignment, in a later analysis, came from comparing TCR nucleotide sequences with IMGT/GENE-DB human TR gene sequences. A later analysis assigned CDR3 sequences and most-parsimonious VDJ recombination scenarios with the TCRdist pipeline. In a later analysis, every TCR beta chain was defined by the combination of its CDR3 amino acid sequence and its V-gene family, and reads without a unique V-gene family were dropped. In a later analysis, 450 to 600 highly shared, low-generation-probability nucleotide sequences were removed to address suspected cross-contamination and a sequencing artifact. In a later analysis, a clonal expansion index for each public chain was calculated from normalized within-repertoire ranks of inferred template counts. Generation probabilities in a later analysis came from a VDJ recombination model fitted to out-of-frame rearrangements, and those results were checked against IGoR. Hypergeometric tests were used in a later analysis to score TCR-TCR, TCR-HLA and TCR-CMV co-occurrence, with a repertoire-size bias correction applied to the TCR pairs. False discovery rates were estimated in a later analysis by permuting HLA or CMV assignments 20 times. A later analysis grouped co-occurring TCRs with DBSCAN, adding TCRdist sequence similarity when clustering within HLA-allele-positive subsets. Co-occurrence clustering excluded repertoires with fewer than 30,000 or more than 120,000 public chains, plus five with anomalous nucleotide sharing. Drawn from immuneACCESS, this table holds only the in-frame rearrangements with V and J called that TCRdb kept. Clones are partly lost; checked studies trace under half to an unresolved V gene and leave the rest unexplained. V and J calls plus clone size are reproduced from that table; the DNA served to infer D and trimming. The sample data list approximately 100,000 clones, and 60% to 75% of these were observed just once. The ten most abundant clones make up about 10% of the sample.

Sequenced: PBMCs. This receptor was taken from a man in his forties or fifties in good health and CMV-seronegative. This chain is built from TRBV5-1 and TRBJ1-4, and the D gene may be TRBD1, 6 bases matching. CDR3 sequence: CASSLGQEREKLFF. The nucleotide sequence reads as follows: TGCGCCAGCAGCTTGGGACAGGAGCGGGAAAAACTGTTTTTT.